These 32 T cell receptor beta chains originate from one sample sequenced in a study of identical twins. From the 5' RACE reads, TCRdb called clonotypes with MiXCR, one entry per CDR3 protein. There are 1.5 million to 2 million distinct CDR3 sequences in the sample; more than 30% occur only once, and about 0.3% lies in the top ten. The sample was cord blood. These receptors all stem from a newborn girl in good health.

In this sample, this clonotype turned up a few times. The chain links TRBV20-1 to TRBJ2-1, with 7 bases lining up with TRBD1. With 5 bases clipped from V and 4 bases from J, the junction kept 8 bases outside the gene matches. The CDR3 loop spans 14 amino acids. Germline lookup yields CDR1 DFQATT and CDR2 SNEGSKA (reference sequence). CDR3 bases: TGCAGTGCTCACGACAGGGACGGATACAATGAGCAGTTCTTC. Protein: CSAHDRDGYNEQFF.

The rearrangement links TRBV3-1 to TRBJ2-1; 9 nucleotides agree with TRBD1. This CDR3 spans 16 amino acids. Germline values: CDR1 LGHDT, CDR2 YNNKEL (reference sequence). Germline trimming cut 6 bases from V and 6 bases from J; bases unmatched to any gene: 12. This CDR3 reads CASSPTRTGESNEQFF. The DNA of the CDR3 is TGTGCCAGCAGTCCCACTAGGACAGGGGAGAGCAATGAGCAGTTCTTC.

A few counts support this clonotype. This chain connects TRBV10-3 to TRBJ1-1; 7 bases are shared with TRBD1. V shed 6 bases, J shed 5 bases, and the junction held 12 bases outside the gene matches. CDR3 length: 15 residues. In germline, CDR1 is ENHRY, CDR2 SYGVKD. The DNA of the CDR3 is TGTGCCATCAGGAGGGACAGCGGAGCGGTGACTGAAGCTTTCTTT. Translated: CAIRRDSGAVTEAFF.

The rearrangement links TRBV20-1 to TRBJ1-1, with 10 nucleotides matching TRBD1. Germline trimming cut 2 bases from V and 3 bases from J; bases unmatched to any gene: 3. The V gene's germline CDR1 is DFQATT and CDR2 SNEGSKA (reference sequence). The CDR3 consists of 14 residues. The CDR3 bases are TGCAGTGCTAGAACGACAGGGGGCTACACTGAAGCTTTCTTT. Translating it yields CSARTTGGYTEAFF.

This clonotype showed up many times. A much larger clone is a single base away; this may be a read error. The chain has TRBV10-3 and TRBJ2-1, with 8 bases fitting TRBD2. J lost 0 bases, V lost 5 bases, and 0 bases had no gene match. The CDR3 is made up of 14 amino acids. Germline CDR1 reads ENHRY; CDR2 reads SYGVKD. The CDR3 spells CAISSGSSYNEQFF. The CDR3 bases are TGTGCCATCAGTAGCGGGAGCTCCTACAATGAGCAGTTCTTC.

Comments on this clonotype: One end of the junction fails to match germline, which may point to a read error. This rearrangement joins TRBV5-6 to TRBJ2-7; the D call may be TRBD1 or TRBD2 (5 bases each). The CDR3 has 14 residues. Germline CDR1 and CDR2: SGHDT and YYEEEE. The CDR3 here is CAGSLAGSSYEQYF. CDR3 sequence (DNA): TGTGCCGGCAGTTTGGCAGGGAGCTCCTACGAGCAGTACTTC.

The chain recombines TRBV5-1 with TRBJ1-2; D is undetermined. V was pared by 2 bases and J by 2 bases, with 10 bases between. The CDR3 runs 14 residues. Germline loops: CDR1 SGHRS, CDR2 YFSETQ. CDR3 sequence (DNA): TGCGCCAGCAGCTTTACCCACGAAAACTATGGCTACACCTTC. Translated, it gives CASSFTHENYGYTF.

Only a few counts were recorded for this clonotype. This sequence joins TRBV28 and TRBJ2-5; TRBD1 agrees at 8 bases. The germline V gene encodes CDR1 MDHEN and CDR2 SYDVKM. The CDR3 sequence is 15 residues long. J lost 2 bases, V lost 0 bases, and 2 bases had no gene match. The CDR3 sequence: CASSLWGQAQETQYF. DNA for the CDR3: TGTGCCAGCAGTTTATGGGGACAGGCTCAAGAGACCCAGTACTTC.

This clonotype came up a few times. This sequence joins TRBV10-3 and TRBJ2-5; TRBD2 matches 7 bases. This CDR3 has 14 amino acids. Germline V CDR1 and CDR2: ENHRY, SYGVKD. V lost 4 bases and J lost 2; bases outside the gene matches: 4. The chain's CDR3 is CAISADGGQETQYF. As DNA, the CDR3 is TGTGCCATCAGTGCCGACGGGGGGCAAGAGACCCAGTACTTC.

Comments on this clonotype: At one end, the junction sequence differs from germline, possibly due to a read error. CDR3 coding DNA: TGTGCCACCGGTGATGAGACAGTAACTGGGGCCAACGTCCTGACTTTC. This encodes CATGDETVTGANVLTF. This chain joins TRBV24-1 and TRBJ2-6; a possible D gene is TRBD1 (5 bases). CDR1 is KGHDR and CDR2 is SFDVKD in the germline V gene. The CDR3 has 16 amino acids.

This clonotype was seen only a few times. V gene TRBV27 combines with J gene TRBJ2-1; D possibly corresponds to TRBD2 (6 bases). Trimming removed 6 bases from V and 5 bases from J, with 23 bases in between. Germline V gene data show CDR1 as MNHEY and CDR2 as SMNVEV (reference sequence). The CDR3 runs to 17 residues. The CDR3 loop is CASSPPRLVLNHNEQFF. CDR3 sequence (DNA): TGTGCCAGCAGCCCCCCTCGACTAGTGCTTAACCACAATGAGCAGTTCTTC.

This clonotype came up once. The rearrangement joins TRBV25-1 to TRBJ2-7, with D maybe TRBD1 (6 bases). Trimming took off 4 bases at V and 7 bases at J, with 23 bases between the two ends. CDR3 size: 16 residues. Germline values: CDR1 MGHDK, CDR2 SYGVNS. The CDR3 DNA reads TGTGCCAGCAGTGGGCTACAGGGTAGGTACAACAATGAGCAGTACTTC. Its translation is CASSGLQGRYNNEQYF.

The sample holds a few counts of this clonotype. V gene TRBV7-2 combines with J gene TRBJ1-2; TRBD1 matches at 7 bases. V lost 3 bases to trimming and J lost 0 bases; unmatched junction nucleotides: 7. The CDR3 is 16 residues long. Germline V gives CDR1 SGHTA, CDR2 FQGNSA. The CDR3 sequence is CASSLRTGSSNYGYTF. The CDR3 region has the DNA TGTGCCAGCAGCTTGAGGACAGGCTCTTCTAACTATGGCTACACCTTC.

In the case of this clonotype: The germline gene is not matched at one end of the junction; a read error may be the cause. The CDR3 sequence is CAISSGWLAGPDTRYF. The CDR3 region has the DNA TGTGCCATCTCGTCGGGGTGGTTAGCGGGGCCAGATACGCGGTATTTT. The chain joins TRBV10-3 to TRBJ2-3, with 8 positions matching TRBD2. There are 16 residues in the CDR3. Germline CDR1 reads ENHRY; CDR2 reads SYGVKD.

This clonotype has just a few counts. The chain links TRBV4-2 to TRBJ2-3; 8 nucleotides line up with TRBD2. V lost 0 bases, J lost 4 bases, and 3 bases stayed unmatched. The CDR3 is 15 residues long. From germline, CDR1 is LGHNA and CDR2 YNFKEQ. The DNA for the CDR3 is TGTGCCAGCAGCCAAGAATCGCGGGGGGCAGATACGCAGTATTTT. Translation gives CASSQESRGADTQYF.

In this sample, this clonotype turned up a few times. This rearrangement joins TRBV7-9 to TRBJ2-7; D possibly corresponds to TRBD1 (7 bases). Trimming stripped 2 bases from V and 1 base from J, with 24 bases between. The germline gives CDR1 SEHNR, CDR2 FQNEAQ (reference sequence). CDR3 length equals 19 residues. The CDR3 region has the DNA TGTGCCAGCAGCTTATTAGAGTTTGAACGCAGGGGGGTTTCCTACGAGCAGTACTTC. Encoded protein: CASSLLEFERRGVSYEQYF.

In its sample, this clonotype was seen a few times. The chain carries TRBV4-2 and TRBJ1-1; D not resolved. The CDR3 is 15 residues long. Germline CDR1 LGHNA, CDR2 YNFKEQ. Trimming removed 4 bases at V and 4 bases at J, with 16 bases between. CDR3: CASSRPDQWGTEAFF. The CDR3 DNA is TGTGCCAGCAGCCGCCCTGACCAGTGGGGCACTGAAGCTTTCTTT.

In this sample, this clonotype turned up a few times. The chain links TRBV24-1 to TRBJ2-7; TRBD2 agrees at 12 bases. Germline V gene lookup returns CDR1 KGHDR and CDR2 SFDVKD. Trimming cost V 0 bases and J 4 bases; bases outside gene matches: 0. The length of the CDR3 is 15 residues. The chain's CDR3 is CATSDLTSGRYEQYF. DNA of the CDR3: TGTGCCACCAGTGATTTGACTAGCGGGAGGTACGAGCAGTACTTC.

This CDR3 is CASSLRLLGTYQETQYF. The CDR3 DNA reads as TGTGCCAGCAGCTTACGACTCCTCGGGACGTACCAAGAGACCCAGTACTTC. The chain has TRBV7-6 and TRBJ2-5; tentatively, D is TRBD1 or TRBD2 (5 bases each). The CDR3 is made up of 17 amino acids. Germline CDR1 and CDR2: SGHVS and FNYEAQ. V lost 2 bases and J 0 bases, leaving 16 bases between the germline ends.

Here the CDR3 DNA reads TGCGCCAGCAGACAGACTAGCGATGGTGAGCAGTACTTC. Protein: CASRQTSDGEQYF. The gene calls are TRBV5-1 and TRBJ2-5, with 8 bases lining up with TRBD2. The CDR3 spans 13 residues. The junction had 11 bases not matched to a gene; V was cut back by 5 bases and J by 11 bases. The germline CDR1 and CDR2 sequences are SGHRS and YFSETQ.

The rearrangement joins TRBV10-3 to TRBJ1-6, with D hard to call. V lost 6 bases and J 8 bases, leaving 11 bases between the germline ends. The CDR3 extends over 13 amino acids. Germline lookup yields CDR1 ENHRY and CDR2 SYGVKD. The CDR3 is CAIRPTKDSPLHF. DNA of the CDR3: TGTGCCATCAGGCCTACCAAAGATTCACCCCTCCACTTT.

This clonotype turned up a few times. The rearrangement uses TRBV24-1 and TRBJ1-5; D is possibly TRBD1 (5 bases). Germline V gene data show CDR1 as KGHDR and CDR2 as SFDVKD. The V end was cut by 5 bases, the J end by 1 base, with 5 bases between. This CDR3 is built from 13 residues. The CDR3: CATSAGSNQPQHF. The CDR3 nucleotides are TGTGCCACCAGTGCAGGGAGCAATCAGCCCCAGCATTTT.

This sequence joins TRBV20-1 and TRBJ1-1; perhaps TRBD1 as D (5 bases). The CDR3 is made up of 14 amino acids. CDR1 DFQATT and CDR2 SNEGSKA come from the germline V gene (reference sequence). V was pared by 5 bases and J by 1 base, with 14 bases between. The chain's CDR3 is CSASKGRGNTEAFF. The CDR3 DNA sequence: TGCAGTGCTTCAAAGGGGCGGGGGAACACTGAAGCTTTCTTT.

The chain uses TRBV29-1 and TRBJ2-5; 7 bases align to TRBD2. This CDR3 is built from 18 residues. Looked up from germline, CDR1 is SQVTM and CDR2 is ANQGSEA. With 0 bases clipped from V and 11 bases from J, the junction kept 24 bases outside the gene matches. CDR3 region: CSVEDSLGGRSRGNEQYF. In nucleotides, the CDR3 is TGCAGCGTTGAAGATAGTTTGGGGGGGAGGTCGAGAGGCAATGAGCAGTACTTC.

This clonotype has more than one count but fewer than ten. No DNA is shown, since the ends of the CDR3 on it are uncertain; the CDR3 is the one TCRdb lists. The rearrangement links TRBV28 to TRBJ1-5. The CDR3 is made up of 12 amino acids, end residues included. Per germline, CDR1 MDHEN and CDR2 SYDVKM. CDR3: CASSSSIKPQHF.

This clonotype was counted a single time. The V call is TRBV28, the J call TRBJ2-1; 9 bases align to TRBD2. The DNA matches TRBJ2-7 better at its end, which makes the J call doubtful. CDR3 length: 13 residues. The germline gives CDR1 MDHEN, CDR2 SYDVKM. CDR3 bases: TGTGCCATCAGACTAGCGGCCTACAATGAGCAGTACTTC. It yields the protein CAIRLAAYNEQYF.

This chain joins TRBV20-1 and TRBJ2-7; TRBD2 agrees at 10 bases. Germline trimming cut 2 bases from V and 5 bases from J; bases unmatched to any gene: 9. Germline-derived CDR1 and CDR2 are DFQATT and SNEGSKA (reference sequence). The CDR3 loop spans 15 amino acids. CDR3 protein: CSARNSASGSHEQYF. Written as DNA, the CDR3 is TGCAGTGCTAGAAATTCGGCTAGCGGGAGCCACGAGCAGTACTTC.

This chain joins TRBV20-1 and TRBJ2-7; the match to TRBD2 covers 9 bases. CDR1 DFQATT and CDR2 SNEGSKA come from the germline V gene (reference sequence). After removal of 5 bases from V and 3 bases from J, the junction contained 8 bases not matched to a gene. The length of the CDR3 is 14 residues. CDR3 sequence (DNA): TGCAGTGCTTATACTAGCGGGCTCCTCTACGAGCAGTACTTC. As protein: CSAYTSGLLYEQYF.

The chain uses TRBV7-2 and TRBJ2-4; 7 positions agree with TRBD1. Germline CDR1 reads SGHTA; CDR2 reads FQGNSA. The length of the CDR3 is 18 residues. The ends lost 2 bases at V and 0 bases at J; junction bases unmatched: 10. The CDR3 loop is CASSLRDSLLLAKNIQYF. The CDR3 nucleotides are TGTGCCAGCAGCTTAAGGGACAGCCTTTTACTAGCCAAAAACATTCAGTACTTC.

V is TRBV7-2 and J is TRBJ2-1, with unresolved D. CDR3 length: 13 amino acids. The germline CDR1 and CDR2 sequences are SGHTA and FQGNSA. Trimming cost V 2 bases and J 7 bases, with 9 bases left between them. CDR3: CASSLKGTNEQFF. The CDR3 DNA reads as TGTGCCAGCAGCTTAAAGGGTACTAATGAGCAGTTCTTC.

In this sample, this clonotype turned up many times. CDR3 nucleotides: TGCAGTGCTAGAGATCTGACAGGGGGCACAGATACGCAGTATTTT. Translated: CSARDLTGGTDTQYF. The rearrangement links TRBV20-1 to TRBJ2-3, with 8 bases aligning to TRBD1. Germline CDR1 and CDR2: DFQATT and SNEGSKA (reference sequence). The trim removed 0 bases at V and 1 base at J, leaving 3 bases unmatched. The CDR3 runs to 15 residues.

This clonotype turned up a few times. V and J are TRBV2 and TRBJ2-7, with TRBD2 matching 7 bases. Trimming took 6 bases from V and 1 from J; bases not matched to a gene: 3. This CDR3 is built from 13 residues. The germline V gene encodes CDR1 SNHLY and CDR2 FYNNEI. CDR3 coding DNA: TGTGCCAGCAGAAGCGGGGATTCCTACGAGCAGTACTTC. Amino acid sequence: CASRSGDSYEQYF.